This TCR beta chain emerged from a study of T-cell memory formation after mild COVID-19. At the level of the study: TCR clusters largely stayed donor specific. Findings and caveats of the study: Nothing showed for sure that second-wave clones peaking on day 37 were SARS-CoV-2 specific. A second wave expanding day 15 to 37 was CD4+-biased; contracting clones were balanced. Shrinking CD4+ clones resided mostly in CM and EM, and CD8+ ones in EMRA.

TCRdb reanalysed the 5' RACE reads using MiXCR and keeps one entry per CDR3 protein. The repertoire has around 450,000 distinct CDR3 sequences, about 24% of them found once; the top ten carry 8.5% to 10%. Concerning this clonotype: Its cognate antigen is unknown.

This CDR3 comprises 18 residues. The V end lost 0 bases, the J end lost 2 bases, and 19 bases lay between the germline ends. Looked up from germline, CDR1 is SGDLS and CDR2 is YYNGEE. The clonotype was recovered from an adult woman who had mild COVID-19 (a few samples of this study predate the infection). Cell type and time point are not known. This chain uses TRBV9 with TRBJ2-3; possible D gene TRBD2, 6 bases. The specimen was PBMCs or a T cell subset sorted from them (not recorded which). The CDR3 reads CASSVGRWRASITDTQYF. For the CDR3, the DNA is TGTGCCAGCAGCGTAGGTAGGTGGAGGGCGAGTATCACAGATACGCAGTATTTT.